These 16 T cell receptor beta chains share one sample of origin, sequenced in a study of blood T cells in healthy people across ages. Using a J-beta primer mix together with a sample-barcoded 5' primer, a second PCR was run for roughly 7 to 12 cycles. TCRdb reprocessed the 5' RACE reads via MiXCR and lists one record per CDR3 protein. The table has about a million distinct CDR3 sequences, around two fifths seen once. Sequenced material: blood. The origin of the receptors is a young man in good health.

This clonotype appeared a few times. The chain couples TRBV29-1 to TRBJ2-7; a weak D match, TRBD1 (6 bases). V lost 6 bases, J lost 2 bases, and 17 bases lay in between. CDR3 length: 14 amino acids. In germline, CDR1 is SQVTM, CDR2 ANQGSEA. The CDR3: CSVVRDTRTYEQYF. CDR3 DNA: TGCAGCGTCGTCCGGGACACACGAACCTACGAGCAGTACTTC.

In this sample, this clonotype turned up many times. The V and J genes are TRBV4-3 and TRBJ2-7; D is ambiguous. V lost 1 base and J 1 base, leaving 8 bases between the germline ends. Germline V gives CDR1 LGHNA, CDR2 YSLEER. The CDR3 is 14 residues long. The CDR3 is CASSQGVASYEQYF. The CDR3 DNA reads as TGCGCCAGCAGCCAAGGGGTGGCATCCTACGAGCAGTACTTC.

In this sample, this clonotype turned up many times. The CDR3 region is CASTRPGGTDTQYF. CDR3 sequence (DNA): TGTGCCAGCACCCGACCAGGGGGCACAGATACGCAGTATTTT. This rearrangement joins TRBV28 to TRBJ2-3, with D maybe TRBD1 (6 bases). CDR1 is MDHEN and CDR2 is SYDVKM in the germline V gene. Trimming left V 7 bases short and J 1 base short, with 12 bases between. CDR3 length: 14 residues.

This rearrangement joins TRBV3-1 to TRBJ1-5; possibly TRBD1 for D (5 bases). The CDR3 runs 16 residues. V was clipped by 0 bases and J by 2 bases, with 11 bases between them. From germline, CDR1 is LGHDT and CDR2 YNNKEL (reference sequence). CDR3: CASSQDGGVGNQPQHF. The CDR3 coding sequence is TGTGCCAGCAGCCAAGATGGGGGGGTTGGCAATCAGCCCCAGCATTTT.

This clonotype turned up a few times. The chain carries TRBV3-1 and TRBJ2-3; 7 positions agree with TRBD1. J gave up 0 bases and V 6 bases, and 6 bases lay outside the gene matches. The germline CDR1 and CDR2 sequences are LGHDT and YNNKEL (reference sequence). The length of the CDR3 is 15 residues. The CDR3 nucleotides are TGTGCCAGCAGTCCTGGACAGGCAAGCACAGATACGCAGTATTTT. Translation: CASSPGQASTDTQYF.

This clonotype was counted only a few times. The V and J genes are TRBV28 and TRBJ2-1; D gene unclear. The V gene's germline CDR1 is MDHEN and CDR2 SYDVKM. V shed 10 bases and J shed 7 bases, with 20 bases lying between them. The CDR3 consists of 14 residues. The CDR3 sequence is CATDPGLYNNEQFF. The CDR3 DNA reads as TGTGCCACCGATCCGGGTCTCTACAATAATGAGCAGTTCTTC. Using reference TRBV28 and TRBJ2-1 for the parts outside the CDR3, the full variable domain is DVKVTQSSRYLVKRTGEKVFLECVQDMDHENMFWYRQDPGLGLRLIYFSYDVKMKEKGDIPEGYSVSREKKERFSLILESASTNQTSMYLCATDPGLYNNEQFFGPGTRLTVL.

V usage is TRBV9 and J usage is TRBJ2-1, with 10 bases identical to TRBD2. V shed 0 bases and J 8 bases; nucleotides not matched to a gene: 14. This CDR3 is 18 amino acids long. Germline V CDR1 and CDR2: SGDLS, YYNGEE. CDR3 DNA: TGTGCCAGCAGCGTAGATCCTCGCCTAGCGGGAGAAGTCGATGAGCAGTTCTTC. Translation: CASSVDPRLAGEVDEQFF.

About this clonotype: Since a much larger clone is just one base distant, this may be a read error. This chain uses TRBV27 with TRBJ2-4; D is perhaps TRBD2 (5 bases). Judging by the DNA end, TRBJ2-5 fits better; the J call may be wrong. The CDR3 consists of 13 residues. Looked up from germline, CDR1 is MNHEY and CDR2 is SMNVEV (reference sequence). The CDR3 loop is CASSGSFAETQYF. In DNA form, the CDR3 reads TGTGCCAGCAGTGGGAGTTTTGCAGAGACCCAGTACTTC.

Comment on this clonotype: One end of the junction is discordant with germline, which a read error may explain. The gene calls are TRBV7-2 and TRBJ1-1; D gene ambiguous. The CDR3 spans 16 residues. The V gene's germline CDR1 is SGHTA and CDR2 FQGNSA. In nucleotides, the CDR3 is TGTGCCAGCAGCTTAGGTTGGCGGGGAACTGGCGCTGAGGCTTTCTTT. It yields the protein CASSLGWRGTGAEAFF.

The V gene is TRBV6-1, the J gene TRBJ2-1; TRBD2 matches 7 bases. The V gene's germline CDR1 is MNHNS and CDR2 SASEGT. The CDR3 spans 16 residues. V lost 4 bases to trimming and J lost 2 bases; unmatched junction nucleotides: 8. The CDR3 sequence is CASSADTSVTYNEQFF. The CDR3 region has the DNA TGTGCCAGCAGTGCTGACACTAGCGTAACCTACAATGAGCAGTTCTTC.

The genes are TRBV6-5 and TRBJ1-2; D is possibly TRBD1 (5 bases). CDR1 and CDR2 (germline): MNHEY, SVGAGI. The CDR3 loop spans 14 amino acids. Trimming took 5 bases from V and 3 from J, leaving 13 bases between them. CDR3 protein: CASSDEPRDYGYTF. CDR3 in DNA: TGTGCCAGCAGTGACGAACCCAGGGACTATGGCTACACCTTC.

This clonotype was observed a few times. In DNA form, the CDR3 reads TGTGCCAGCAGCGTATGGGCTAGCGGGGGGAATGAGCAGTTCTTC. Amino acid sequence: CASSVWASGGNEQFF. This rearrangement joins TRBV9 to TRBJ2-1; 11 positions match TRBD2. Germline assignment: CDR1 SGDLS and CDR2 YYNGEE. The CDR3 is 15 residues long. The V segment lost 1 base and the J segment 7 bases; nucleotides outside the gene matches: 4.

The chain uses TRBV5-1 and TRBJ2-1, with a possible D match to TRBD1 (5 bases). This CDR3 region has 18 residues. In germline, CDR1 is SGHRS, CDR2 YFSETQ. The ends were cut back, 1 base at V and 2 bases at J, with 19 bases in the middle. CDR3 in DNA: TGCGCCAGCAGCTTGTCTCTCCTCCGGACACTACCCTACAATGAGCAGTTCTTC. Translation: CASSLSLLRTLPYNEQFF.

V gene TRBV7-2 combines with J gene TRBJ1-2; D unclear. Between the trimmed V and J ends, which lost 5 bases and 3 bases, there was a span of 7 bases. Germline CDR1 SGHTA, CDR2 FQGNSA. This CDR3 contains 12 residues. The CDR3 sequence is CASSRPYYGYTF. The CDR3 bases are TGTGCCAGCAGCAGACCCTACTATGGCTACACCTTC.

The rearrangement joins TRBV20-1 to TRBJ2-3; 8 bases map to TRBD2. Germline-derived CDR1 and CDR2 are DFQATT and SNEGSKA (reference sequence). With 4 bases clipped from V and 2 bases from J, the junction kept 8 bases outside the gene matches. This CDR3 has 15 residues. CDR3 protein: CSATLAGRNTDTQYF. The DNA for the CDR3 is TGCAGTGCTACATTAGCGGGGCGTAACACAGATACGCAGTATTTT.

At least ten counts were recorded for this clonotype. The rearrangement links TRBV12-3 or TRBV12-4 to TRBJ1-2; a weak D match, TRBD1 (6 bases). V gave up 9 bases and J gave up 8 bases, with 16 bases separating them. This CDR3 has 12 residues. This CDR3 is CASSWEGGGYTF. The CDR3 DNA follows: TGTGCCAGTTCGTGGGAGGGGGGAGGCTACACCTTC.